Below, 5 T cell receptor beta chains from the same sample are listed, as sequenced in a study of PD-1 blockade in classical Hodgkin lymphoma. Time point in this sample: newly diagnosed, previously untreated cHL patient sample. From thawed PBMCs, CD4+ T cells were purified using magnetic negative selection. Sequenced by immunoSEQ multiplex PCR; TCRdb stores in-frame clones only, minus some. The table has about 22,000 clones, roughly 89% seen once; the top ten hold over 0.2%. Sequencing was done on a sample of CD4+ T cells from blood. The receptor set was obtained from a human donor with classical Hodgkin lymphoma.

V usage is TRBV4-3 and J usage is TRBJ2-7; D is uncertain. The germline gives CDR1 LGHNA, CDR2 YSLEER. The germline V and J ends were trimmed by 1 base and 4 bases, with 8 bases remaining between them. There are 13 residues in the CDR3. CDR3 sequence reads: CASSQVNGYEQYF. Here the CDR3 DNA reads TGCGCCAGCAGCCAAGTGAACGGATACGAGCAGTACTTC.

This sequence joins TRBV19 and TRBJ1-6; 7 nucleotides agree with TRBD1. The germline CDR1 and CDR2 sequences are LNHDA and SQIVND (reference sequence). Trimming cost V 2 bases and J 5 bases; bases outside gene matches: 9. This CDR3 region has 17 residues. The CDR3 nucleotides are TGTGCCAGTAGTATAACAAGGGGGCGCCTCGATAATTCACCCCTCCACTTT. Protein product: CASSITRGRLDNSPLHF.

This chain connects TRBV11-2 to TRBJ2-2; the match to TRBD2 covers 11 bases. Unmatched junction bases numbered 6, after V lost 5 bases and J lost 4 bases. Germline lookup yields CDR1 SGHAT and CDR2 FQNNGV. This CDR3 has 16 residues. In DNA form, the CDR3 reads TGTGCCAGCAGCCCGGGACTAGCGGAGAGCACCGGGGAGCTGTTTTTT. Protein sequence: CASSPGLAESTGELFF.

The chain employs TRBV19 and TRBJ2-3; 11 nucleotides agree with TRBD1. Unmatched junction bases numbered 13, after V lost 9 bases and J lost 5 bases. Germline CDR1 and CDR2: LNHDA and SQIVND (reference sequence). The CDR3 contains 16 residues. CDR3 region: CASSQRGQGVRDTQYF. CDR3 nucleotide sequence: TGTGCCAGCTCCCAAAGGGGACAGGGGGTAAGAGATACGCAGTATTTT.

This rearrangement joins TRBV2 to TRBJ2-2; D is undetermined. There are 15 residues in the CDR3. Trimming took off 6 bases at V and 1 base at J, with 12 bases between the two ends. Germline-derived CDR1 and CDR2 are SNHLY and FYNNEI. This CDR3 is CASRNPGRNTGELFF. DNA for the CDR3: TGTGCCAGCAGAAATCCGGGCCGGAACACCGGGGAGCTGTTTTTT.